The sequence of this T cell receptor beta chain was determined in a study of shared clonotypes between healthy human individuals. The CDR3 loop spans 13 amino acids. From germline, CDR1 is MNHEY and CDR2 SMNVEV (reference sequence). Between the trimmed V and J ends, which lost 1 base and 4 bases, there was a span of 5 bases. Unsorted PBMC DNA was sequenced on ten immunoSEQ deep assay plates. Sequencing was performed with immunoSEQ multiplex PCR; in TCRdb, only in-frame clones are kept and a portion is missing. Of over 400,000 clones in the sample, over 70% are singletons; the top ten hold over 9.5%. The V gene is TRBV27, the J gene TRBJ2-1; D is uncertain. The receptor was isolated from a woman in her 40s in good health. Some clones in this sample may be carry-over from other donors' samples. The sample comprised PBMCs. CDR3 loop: CASSLLRYNEQFF. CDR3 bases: TGTGCCAGCAGTTTATTGCGGTACAATGAGCAGTTCTTC.